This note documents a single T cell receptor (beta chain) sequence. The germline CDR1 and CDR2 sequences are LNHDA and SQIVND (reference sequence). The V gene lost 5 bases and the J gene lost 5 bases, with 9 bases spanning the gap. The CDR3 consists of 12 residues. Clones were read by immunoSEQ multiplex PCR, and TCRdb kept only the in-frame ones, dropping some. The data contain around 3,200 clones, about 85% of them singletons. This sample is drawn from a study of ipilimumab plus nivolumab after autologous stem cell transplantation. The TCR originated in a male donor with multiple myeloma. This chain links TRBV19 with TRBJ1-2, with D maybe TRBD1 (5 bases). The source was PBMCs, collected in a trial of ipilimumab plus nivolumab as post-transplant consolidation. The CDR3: CASSFGTYGYTF. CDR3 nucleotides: TGTGCCAGTAGTTTTGGGACGTATGGCTACACCTTC.